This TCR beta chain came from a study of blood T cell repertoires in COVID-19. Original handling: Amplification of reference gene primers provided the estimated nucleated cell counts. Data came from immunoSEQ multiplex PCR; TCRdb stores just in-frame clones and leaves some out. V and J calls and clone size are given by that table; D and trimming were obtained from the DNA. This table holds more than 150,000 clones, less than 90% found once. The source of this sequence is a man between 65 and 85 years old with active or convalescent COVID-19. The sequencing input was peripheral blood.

The CDR3 loop reads CASSPNPSRGFGETQYF. The CDR3 DNA follows: TGCGCCAGCAGCCCCAATCCGTCCAGGGGTTTTGGGGAGACCCAGTACTTC. This rearrangement joins TRBV5-1 to TRBJ2-5, with D possibly being TRBD1 (6 bases). This CDR3 contains 17 residues. The V end was cut by 4 bases, the J end by 5 bases, with 24 bases between. The germline CDR1 and CDR2 sequences are SGHRS and YFSETQ.